A single sample gave rise to the 24 T cell receptor beta chains below, sequenced in a study of cytomegalovirus exposure and HLA in healthy donors. PCR primers comprised 60 Vbeta and 13 Jbeta primers. The method was immunoSEQ multiplex PCR; TCRdb's version includes in-frame clones alone and lacks a portion of them. The sample lists about 130,000 clones, approximately 69% occurring once. Sample: PBMCs. Source of these receptors: a man between 40 and 49 years old in good health and CMV-seropositive.

This rearrangement joins TRBV7-2 to TRBJ2-1; 9 bases are shared with TRBD2. V gave up 5 bases and J gave up 6 bases; unmatched junction bases: 14. The CDR3 sequence is 17 residues long. Germline values: CDR1 SGHTA, CDR2 FQGNSA. The CDR3 DNA reads as TGTGCCAGCAGCCTTATTAGTAGCGGGAGATTAACCAATGAGCAGTTCTTC. Its translation: CASSLISSGRLTNEQFF.

The rearrangement joins TRBV5-1 to TRBJ2-3; 11 bases map to TRBD2. This CDR3 is built from 15 residues. Germline values: CDR1 SGHRS, CDR2 YFSETQ. With 3 bases clipped from V and 1 base from J, the junction kept 1 base outside the gene matches. DNA of the CDR3: TGCGCCAGCAGCTGGGGACTAGCGGGCACAGATACGCAGTATTTT. Translation: CASSWGLAGTDTQYF.

V usage is TRBV7-8 and J usage is TRBJ2-1; 10 bases map to TRBD2. CDR1 is SGHVS and CDR2 is FQNEAQ in the germline V gene. This CDR3 is built from 19 residues. V gave up 1 base and J gave up 1 base; unmatched junction bases: 10. Here the CDR3 DNA reads TGTGCCAGCAGCTTAGGGCCTAGCGGGAGTCTCATATCCTACAATGAGCAGTTCTTC. It specifies CASSLGPSGSLISYNEQFF.

The rearrangement links TRBV6-1 to TRBJ2-7, with 10 bases lining up with TRBD2. The length of the CDR3 is 15 residues. Losses at the gene ends were 4 bases for V and 7 bases for J; bases not matched to a gene: 10. The germline CDR1 and CDR2 sequences are MNHNS and SASEGT. The CDR3 here is CASSGEAGGPREQYF. CDR3 nucleotides: TGTGCCAGCAGTGGAGAAGCGGGGGGGCCAAGAGAGCAGTACTTC.

V gene TRBV6-4 combines with J gene TRBJ1-1; unclear D gene. The CDR3 runs to 13 residues. Germline V CDR1 and CDR2: MRHNA, SNTAGT. Deletions cut 6 bases from V and 6 bases from J, with 14 bases between. In DNA, the CDR3 is TGTGCCAGCAGGGAGAGGGTAACTGCTGAAGCTTTCTTT. Amino acid sequence: CASRERVTAEAFF.

This clone was seen more than once but under ten times. The CDR3 protein is CASSRGAYEQYF. Written as DNA, the CDR3 is TGTGCCAGCAGCCGGGGGGCTTACGAGCAGTACTTC. V usage is TRBV7-2 and J usage is TRBJ2-7; a weak D match, TRBD2 (7 bases). Germline-derived CDR1 and CDR2 are SGHTA and FQGNSA. The germline V and J ends were trimmed by 5 bases and 4 bases, with 9 bases remaining between them. CDR3 size: 12 residues.

This chain connects TRBV6-1 to TRBJ2-3; 7 bases fit TRBD1. V trimming: 4 bases; J trimming: 0 bases; junction bases outside the gene matches: 10. The CDR3 runs to 17 residues. The germline gives CDR1 MNHNS, CDR2 SASEGT. CDR3 sequence reads: CASSVLTGTASTDTQYF. Here the CDR3 DNA reads TGTGCCAGCAGTGTTTTAACCGGGACAGCTAGCACAGATACGCAGTATTTT.

In DNA, the CDR3 is TGTGCCAGCTCACCACGGGGACAGCCCACAGATACGCAGTATTTT. Translated, it gives CASSPRGQPTDTQYF. V is TRBV18 and J is TRBJ2-3; the match to TRBD1 covers 7 bases. Germline CDR1 KGHSH, CDR2 LQKENI. The CDR3 is 15 residues long. With 1 base clipped from V and 2 bases from J, the junction kept 3 bases outside the gene matches.

The rearrangement uses TRBV7-2 and TRBJ2-3, with TRBD2 identical over 12 bases. Germline lookup yields CDR1 SGHTA and CDR2 FQGNSA. CDR3 length: 18 residues. V lost 2 bases and J lost 2; bases outside the gene matches: 8. As DNA, the CDR3 is TGTGCCAGCAGCTTATGGAGGACTAGCGGGACTTCCACAGATACGCAGTATTTT. Amino acid sequence: CASSLWRTSGTSTDTQYF.

V usage is TRBV6-1 and J usage is TRBJ1-5; 10 nucleotides align to TRBD1. CDR1 is MNHNS, CDR2 SASEGT, per germline. V shed 11 bases and J 0 bases; nucleotides not matched to a gene: 4. The CDR3 is 14 residues long. The DNA of the CDR3 is TGTGCCTATGGACAGGGGGATAGCAATCAGCCCCAGCATTTT. Protein product: CAYGQGDSNQPQHF.

The CDR3 reads CASSIGARDRGLQPQHF. The CDR3 DNA reads as TGTGCCAGTAGTATAGGAGCCCGGGACAGGGGGCTTCAGCCCCAGCATTTT. The chain couples TRBV19 to TRBJ1-5; TRBD1 aligns across 12 bases. Germline loops: CDR1 LNHDA, CDR2 SQIVND (reference sequence). The CDR3 consists of 17 residues. The V segment lost 1 base and the J segment 6 bases; nucleotides outside the gene matches: 7.

This clone was recorded only once. V usage is TRBV6-1 and J usage is TRBJ1-5; no clear D. V was clipped by 7 bases and J by 2 bases, with 9 bases between them. CDR1 and CDR2 (germline): MNHNS, SASEGT. The CDR3 contains 13 residues. The CDR3 nucleotides read TGTGCCAGCACTGATACAGGCAATCAGCCCCAGCATTTT. Translation gives CASTDTGNQPQHF.

The chain combines TRBV7-2 with TRBJ2-1; D not certain. The CDR3 contains 13 residues. Trimming took 5 bases from V and 3 from J, leaving 8 bases between them. Germline CDR1 is SGHTA and CDR2 is FQGNSA. CDR3 sequence reads: CASSPRSYNEQFF. Written as DNA, the CDR3 is TGTGCCAGCAGCCCCCGCAGCTACAATGAGCAGTTCTTC. Based on the CDR3 plus reference TRBV7-2 and TRBJ2-1, the full variable domain is GAGVSQSPSNKVTEKGKDVELRCDPISGHTALYWYRQSLGQGLEFLIYFQGNSAPDKSGLPSDRFSAERTGGSVSTLTIQRTQQEDSAVYLCASSPRSYNEQFFGPGTRLTVL.

The chain employs TRBV6-1 and TRBJ2-3, with 9 bases lining up with TRBD1. The ends lost 4 bases at V and 5 bases at J; junction bases unmatched: 7. The germline CDR1 and CDR2 sequences are MNHNS and SASEGT. The CDR3 covers 15 residues. CDR3: CASSVTGGGLDTQYF. DNA for the CDR3: TGTGCCAGCAGTGTGACAGGGGGAGGACTAGATACGCAGTATTTT.

The CDR3 DNA follows: TGTGCCAGCAGCCTTCCGGGACAGGGGTCCGAGCAGTACTTC. Translating it yields CASSLPGQGSEQYF. V usage is TRBV5-5 and J usage is TRBJ2-7; 10 bases align to TRBD1. Germline CDR1 and CDR2: SGHKS and YYEKEE (reference sequence). The CDR3 extends over 14 amino acids. Losses at the gene ends were 4 bases for V and 6 bases for J; bases not matched to a gene: 7.

J is TRBJ2-3 and V is TRBV30, with 7 bases that match TRBD2. V gave up 2 bases and J gave up 6 bases; unmatched junction bases: 5. The CDR3 extends over 13 amino acids. Germline lookup yields CDR1 GTSNPN and CDR2 SVGIG (reference sequence). The CDR3 is CAWSPGRSDTQYF. Written as DNA, the CDR3 is TGTGCCTGGAGTCCCGGGAGGTCGGATACGCAGTATTTT.

The J gene is TRBJ2-5, the V gene TRBV18; 7 bases line up with TRBD1. Per the germline V gene, CDR1 is KGHSH and CDR2 is LQKENI. There are 14 residues in the CDR3. Trimming took 1 base from V and 2 from J; bases not matched to a gene: 1. CDR3 nucleotide sequence: TGTGCCAGCTCACCACTGGGACAGCAAGAGACCCAGTACTTC. Protein: CASSPLGQQETQYF.

The chain combines TRBV12-5 with TRBJ1-6; D gene unclear. The length of the CDR3 is 14 residues. Looked up from germline, CDR1 is LGHNT and CDR2 is FRNRAP. Trimming left V 5 bases short and J 6 bases short, with 11 bases between. CDR3 DNA: TGTGCTAGTGGTCCCGGCGGTATTAATTCACCCCTCCACTTT. The encoded protein is CASGPGGINSPLHF. Full variable domain (outside the CDR3, taken from reference TRBV12-5 and TRBJ1-6): DARVTQTPRHKVTEMGQEVTMRCQPILGHNTVFWYRQTMMQGLELLAYFRNRAPLDDSGMPKDRFSAEMPDATLATLKIQPSEPRDSAVYFCASGPGGINSPLHFGNGTRLTVT.

The V call is TRBV6-1, the J call TRBJ1-1, with D perhaps TRBD1 (6 bases). Germline V CDR1 and CDR2: MNHNS, SASEGT. V shed 8 bases and J shed 6 bases, with 13 bases lying between them. This CDR3 has 12 amino acids. CDR3 amino acids: CASSRGSAEAFF. DNA for the CDR3: TGTGCCAGCTCCAGGGGTAGCGCTGAAGCTTTCTTT.

V usage is TRBV19 and J usage is TRBJ1-5; D unresolved. V lost 7 bases, J lost 2 bases, and 15 bases lay in between. This CDR3 comprises 15 residues. CDR1 LNHDA and CDR2 SQIVND come from the germline V gene (reference sequence). CDR3 loop: CASIGGSRGNQPQHF. CDR3 DNA: TGTGCCAGTATAGGAGGCTCACGGGGCAATCAGCCCCAGCATTTT. Complete variable domain (other parts from reference TRBV19 and TRBJ1-5): DGGITQSPKYLFRKEGQNVTLSCEQNLNHDAMYWYRQDPGQGLRLIYYSQIVNDFQKGDIAEGYSVSREKKESFPLTVTSAQKNPTAFYLCASIGGSRGNQPQHFGDGTRLSIL.

This chain connects TRBV19 to TRBJ2-7, with 9 bases lining up with TRBD1. Trimming took 6 bases from V and 6 from J; bases not matched to a gene: 6. Germline V gene sequence: CDR1 LNHDA, CDR2 SQIVND (reference sequence). The CDR3 contains 13 residues. CDR3 nucleotide sequence: TGTGCCAGTAGCGGGACAGGGATGTCCGAGCAGTACTTC. Its translation: CASSGTGMSEQYF.

The V gene is TRBV29-1, the J gene TRBJ1-1, with D possibly matching TRBD1 (5 bases). The V end lost 3 bases, the J end lost 0 bases, and 8 bases lay between the germline ends. CDR1 is SQVTM, CDR2 ANQGSEA, per germline. CDR3 length: 13 residues. CDR3 region: CSVEEGMNTEAFF. CDR3 nucleotides: TGCAGCGTTGAGGAGGGGATGAACACTGAAGCTTTCTTT.

The chain combines TRBV15 with TRBJ1-2; perhaps TRBD1 as D (5 bases). The V and J ends lost 2 bases and 4 bases respectively, with 8 bases between them. Germline V gene data show CDR1 as LNHNV and CDR2 as YYDKDF (reference sequence). This CDR3 region has 13 residues. CDR3 bases: TGTGCCACCAGCAGACGGGGGGGCTATGGCTACACCTTC. It specifies CATSRRGGYGYTF. Full variable domain (outside the CDR3, taken from reference TRBV15 and TRBJ1-2): DAMVIQNPRYQVTQFGKPVTLSCSQTLNHNVMYWYQQKSSQAPKLLFHYYDKDFNNEADTPDNFQSRRPNTSFCFLDIRSPGLGDTAMYLCATSRRGGYGYTFGSGTRLTVV.

This chain joins TRBV4-1 and TRBJ2-7, with 7 bases that match TRBD2. The J segment lost 3 bases and the V segment lost 0 bases, leaving 5 bases of the junction unmatched. Germline V CDR1 and CDR2: MGHRA, YSYEKL. The CDR3 loop spans 15 amino acids. CDR3 nucleotide sequence: TGCGCCAGCAGCCAAGACGGGACTACAGTCTACGAGCAGTACTTC. It encodes CASSQDGTTVYEQYF.